Below are 26 T cell receptor beta chains sequenced from a single sample in a study of blood T cell repertoires in COVID-19. Assay used: immunoSEQ multiplex PCR; TCRdb lists only in-frame clones, some missing. This table holds roughly 110,000 clones, 80% to 85% found once. Sample: peripheral blood. These TCRs come from a man between 65 and 85 years old with acute or convalescent COVID-19.

The rearrangement joins TRBV19 to TRBJ2-2, with TRBD2 identical over 12 bases. Germline CDR1 and CDR2: LNHDA and SQIVND (reference sequence). This CDR3 region has 17 residues. The junction had 4 bases not matched to a gene; V was cut back by 3 bases and J by 2 bases. The CDR3 spells CASSIRLAGENTGELFF. Here the CDR3 DNA reads TGTGCCAGTAGTATCCGACTAGCGGGGGAAAACACCGGGGAGCTGTTTTTT.

The rearrangement uses TRBV5-1 and TRBJ2-7; 12 nucleotides align to TRBD1. Losses at the gene ends were 3 bases for V and 5 bases for J; bases not matched to a gene: 12. Germline values: CDR1 SGHRS, CDR2 YFSETQ. The length of the CDR3 is 17 residues. The CDR3 sequence: CASSSITGTGGMHEQYF. The DNA of the CDR3 is TGCGCCAGCAGCTCGATCACCGGGACAGGGGGCATGCACGAGCAGTACTTC.

The V and J genes are TRBV10-1 and TRBJ1-1; D is possibly TRBD1 (5 bases). This CDR3 spans 15 amino acids. Germline-derived CDR1 and CDR2 are WNHNN and SYGVQD (reference sequence). Trimming took off 2 bases at V and 0 bases at J, with 10 bases between the two ends. CDR3 sequence: CASSERRGMNTEAFF. The CDR3 DNA follows: TGCGCCAGCAGTGAGCGACGGGGGATGAACACTGAAGCTTTCTTT.

The chain links TRBV5-5 to TRBJ1-2; D ambiguous. CDR1 is SGHKS, CDR2 YYEKEE, per germline (reference sequence). The CDR3 is made up of 15 amino acids. Trimming removed 0 bases at V and 1 base at J, with 10 bases between. The DNA of the CDR3 is TGTGCCAGCAGCTTGGAGGCAGGTATTAACTATGGCTACACCTTC. It encodes CASSLEAGINYGYTF.

This clone is a singleton in its sample. The gene calls are TRBV6-2 or TRBV6-3 and TRBJ1-5; a weak D match, TRBD1 (6 bases). The V end lost 0 bases, the J end lost 2 bases, and 11 bases lay between the germline ends. The CDR3 is made up of 16 amino acids. Germline V gives CDR1 MNHEY, CDR2 SVGEGT. CDR3 protein: CASSYSTGRGNQPQHF. DNA of the CDR3: TGTGCCAGCAGTTACTCCACAGGGAGGGGCAATCAGCCCCAGCATTTT.

The V call is TRBV6-5, the J call TRBJ2-2; D is undetermined. The CDR3 runs to 12 residues. Germline V lookup: CDR1 MNHEY, CDR2 SVGAGI. V lost 4 bases and J lost 6, with 6 bases in between. CDR3 sequence: CASSFLSGELFF. CDR3 nucleotide sequence: TGTGCCAGCAGTTTCCTATCCGGGGAGCTGTTTTTT.

The sample holds one count of this clone. J is TRBJ2-2 and V is TRBV5-1; possibly TRBD1 for D (5 bases). Germline V gene lookup returns CDR1 SGHRS and CDR2 YFSETQ. This CDR3 has 15 residues. Trimming removed 7 bases from V and 0 bases from J, with 13 bases in between. CDR3 sequence (DNA): TGCGCCAGCTCCAGAATAGGGGCGAACACCGGGGAGCTGTTTTTT. Protein: CASSRIGANTGELFF.

This sequence joins TRBV5-6 and TRBJ1-1; 8 bases fit TRBD1. The germline V gene has CDR1 SGHDT and CDR2 YYEEEE. The length of the CDR3 is 16 residues. V gave up 7 bases and J gave up 4 bases; unmatched junction bases: 15. CDR3 region: CASSLNVRGRGTEAFF. The CDR3 nucleotides are TGTGCCAGCTCCCTTAATGTCAGGGGGCGCGGCACTGAAGCTTTCTTT.

In the case of this clone: The same CDR3 also results from other DNA sequences found in this sample. The genes are TRBV7-9 and TRBJ1-5; D call uncertain. Germline V gene data show CDR1 as SEHNR and CDR2 as FQNEAQ (reference sequence). The CDR3 consists of 14 residues. V lost 3 bases and J lost 2, with 8 bases in between. The CDR3 region is CASSLEGGNQPQHF. The CDR3, as DNA: TGTGCCAGCAGCTTGGAGGGAGGCAATCAGCCCCAGCATTTT.

This clone was observed once. The chain combines TRBV4-1 with TRBJ2-7, with 7 bases lining up with TRBD1. Losses at the gene ends were 0 bases for V and 0 bases for J; bases not matched to a gene: 2. Germline loops: CDR1 MGHRA, CDR2 YSYEKL. This CDR3 has 15 amino acids. In DNA form, the CDR3 reads TGCGCCAGCAGCCAAGAAGGGACAGCCTCCTACGAGCAGTACTTC. It is translated as CASSQEGTASYEQYF.

A few counts support this clone. The chain uses TRBV28 and TRBJ1-2; D gene unclear. V lost 5 bases, J lost 8 bases, and 12 bases lay in between. The CDR3 covers 12 residues. Germline assignment: CDR1 MDHEN and CDR2 SYDVKM. The CDR3 DNA is TGTGCCAGCAGTCGACTCGATGGGGGCTACACCTTC. Its protein is CASSRLDGGYTF.

This chain links TRBV21-1 with TRBJ2-1; the DNA was not used to check the table's D call, TRBD2. TRBV21-1 is shown as a pseudogene. This CDR3 region has 17 residues. CDR3 coding DNA: TGTGCCAGCAGCAAAGAAGGAGAGCGGGGGGCCTACAATGAGCAGTTCTTC. It codes for CASSKEGERGAYNEQFF.

This chain links TRBV6-5 with TRBJ1-6, with TRBD1 matching over 9 bases. The CDR3 runs to 14 residues. In germline, CDR1 is MNHEY, CDR2 SVGAGI. The V and J ends lost 4 bases and 8 bases, in that order; junction bases with no gene match: 3. The CDR3 region has the DNA TGTGCCAGCAGTTTACAGGGGGCGGATTCACCCCTCCACTTT. This gives the protein CASSLQGADSPLHF.

V and J are TRBV29-1 and TRBJ1-1, with D tentatively TRBD1 (6 bases). Germline CDR1 reads SQVTM; CDR2 reads ANQGSEA. There are 12 residues in the CDR3. Trimming took off 8 bases at V and 2 bases at J, with 12 bases between the two ends. The DNA of the CDR3 is TGCAGCCTACGGGACACTAACACTGAAGCTTTCTTT. Translating gives CSLRDTNTEAFF.

This chain joins TRBV5-1 and TRBJ2-3; 8 nucleotides line up with TRBD1. The CDR3 is made up of 15 amino acids. Germline CDR1 SGHRS, CDR2 YFSETQ. Trimming cost V 0 bases and J 0 bases; bases outside gene matches: 0. The CDR3 DNA follows: TGCGCCAGCAGCTTGGACAGGGGGAGCACAGATACGCAGTATTTT. This encodes CASSLDRGSTDTQYF.

V gene TRBV11-2 combines with J gene TRBJ1-1, with D perhaps matching TRBD1 (6 bases). Trimming stripped 3 bases from V and 5 bases from J, with 13 bases between. This CDR3 spans 14 amino acids. Germline V lookup: CDR1 SGHAT, CDR2 FQNNGV. The chain's CDR3 is CASSFLGADTEAFF. Here the CDR3 DNA reads TGTGCCAGCAGCTTCCTGGGGGCTGATACTGAAGCTTTCTTT.

V is TRBV3-1 (or the pseudogene TRBV3-2) and J is TRBJ2-6; D may be TRBD1 (6 bases). The V and J ends lost 2 bases and 1 base respectively, with 12 bases between them. In germline, CDR1 is LGHDT, CDR2 YNNKEL (reference sequence). CDR3 length: 17 residues. The CDR3 DNA reads TGTGCCAGCAGCCAATCTTTCAGGGGTTCTGGGGCCAACGTCCTGACTTTC. Translation gives CASSQSFRGSGANVLTF.

Points on this clone: The conserved phenylalanine or tryptophan normally closing the CDR3 is absent here, so this likely arose from a read error. This chain joins TRBV20-1 and TRBJ1-2, with TRBD1 identical over 7 bases. The CDR3 has 11 residues. Per germline, CDR1 DFQATT and CDR2 SNEGSKA (reference sequence). Losses at the gene ends were 4 bases for V and 10 bases for J; bases not matched to a gene: 6. CDR3 coding DNA: TGCAGTGCTACGGACGGGACAGACTACACCCTC. Protein sequence: CSATDGTDYTL.

CDR3 protein: CASSPLQGNYGYTF. The DNA for the CDR3 is TGTGCCAGCAGTCCCCTACAGGGGAACTATGGCTACACCTTC. This chain joins TRBV6-5 and TRBJ1-2; 7 bases fit TRBD1. This CDR3 comprises 14 residues. The junction had 5 bases not matched to a gene; V was cut back by 5 bases and J by 2 bases. Germline CDR1 reads MNHEY; CDR2 reads SVGAGI.

The chain is built from TRBV27 and TRBJ1-4; 7 bases are shared with TRBD1. CDR3 size: 14 residues. V shed 6 bases and J 3 bases; nucleotides not matched to a gene: 4. The V gene's germline CDR1 is MNHEY and CDR2 SMNVEV (reference sequence). In DNA, the CDR3 is TGTGCCAGCAGCGATGGACAGGCTAATGAAAAACTGTTTTTT. It yields the protein CASSDGQANEKLFF.

V gene TRBV13 combines with J gene TRBJ1-6, with a possible D match to TRBD1 (5 bases). Germline CDR1 and CDR2: PRHDT and FYEKMQ (reference sequence). The CDR3 has 17 residues. Trimming pared 0 bases from V and 6 bases from J, leaving 15 bases between. CDR3 region: CASSLGGRGVGNSPLHF. As DNA, the CDR3 is TGTGCCAGCAGCTTAGGCGGGAGAGGGGTGGGTAATTCACCCCTCCACTTT.

The chain links TRBV10-3 to TRBJ1-4; D unclear. Germline V gene data show CDR1 as ENHRY and CDR2 as SYGVKD. The CDR3 totals 15 residues. The V gene lost 4 bases and the J gene lost 4 bases, with 13 bases spanning the gap. The DNA of the CDR3 is TGTGCCATCAGTGTGGGGAGTCGGGATAATGAAAAACTGTTTTTT. It is translated as CAISVGSRDNEKLFF.

The chain joins TRBV7-3 to TRBJ2-7, with D possibly matching TRBD1 (6 bases). The CDR3 runs 13 residues. The germline V gene has CDR1 SGHTA and CDR2 FQGTGA. V was clipped by 5 bases and J by 6 bases, with 14 bases between them. CDR3 coding DNA: TGTGCCAGCAGCGACAGGCCTGAGGGCGAGCAGTACTTC. It specifies CASSDRPEGEQYF.

The CDR3 is CASSMDRVNYGYTF. The CDR3 region has the DNA TGTGCCAGTAGTATGGACAGGGTCAACTATGGCTACACCTTC. J is TRBJ1-2 and V is TRBV19; 8 bases are shared with TRBD1. J lost 2 bases, V lost 3 bases, and 2 bases had no gene match. Germline lookup yields CDR1 LNHDA and CDR2 SQIVND (reference sequence). This CDR3 has 14 amino acids.

This rearrangement joins TRBV7-9 to TRBJ2-1; 7 nucleotides match TRBD2. CDR1 is SEHNR, CDR2 FQNEAQ, per germline (reference sequence). This CDR3 has 11 amino acids. Germline trimming cut 5 bases from V and 15 bases from J; bases unmatched to any gene: 7. CDR3: CASSRGRGSFF. For the CDR3, the DNA is TGTGCCAGCAGCCGTGGGAGGGGTTCGTTCTTC.

The rearrangement joins TRBV3-1 (or the pseudogene TRBV3-2) to TRBJ1-3; D not certain. Germline V gene lookup returns CDR1 LGHDT and CDR2 YNNKEL (reference sequence). Trimming removed 7 bases at V and 2 bases at J, with 6 bases between. This CDR3 spans 12 amino acids. For the CDR3, the DNA is TGTGCCAGCAAGAGTGCTGGAAACACCATATATTTT. The encoded protein is CASKSAGNTIYF.